The T cell receptor (beta chain) described here comes from a study of CD8+ T cells in alopecia areata. Across the whole study: It was oral tofacitinib, at 5 to 10 mg twice daily, that treated patients received. Study-wide results and limits: The study found higher clonality in lesional than normal scalp, especially in alopecia totalis/universalis. Shared TCR sequences were less clear between patients than in mice, possibly partly from HLA diversity.

Sequencing relied on a cDNA template that was reverse transcribed from extracted RNA. Libraries were prepared by immunoSEQ multiplex PCR; TCRdb keeps only in-frame clonotypes and omits some of them. The sample records some 180,000 clones, about half being singletons. Of note for this clone: Its target is unknown.

This sample's treatment: oral pan-JAK inhibitor, 5-10 mg twice daily. PBMC-derived CD4+ and CD8+ T cells were sorted. The CDR3 extends over 17 amino acids. Germline V gene lookup returns CDR1 LGHNA and CDR2 YNFKEQ. J was trimmed by 2 bases and V by 2 bases; bases with no gene match: 11. The rearrangement links TRBV4-2 to TRBJ2-7; 8 positions match TRBD2. This sequence was found in a human donor with alopecia areata. This specimen consisted of CD8+ T cells sorted from blood, obtained around week 54, from a patient treated with tofacitinib. The CDR3 spells CASSQYSVSGGAYEQYF. The DNA for the CDR3 is TGTGCCAGCAGCCAATACTCGGTCAGCGGGGGTGCCTACGAGCAGTACTTC.